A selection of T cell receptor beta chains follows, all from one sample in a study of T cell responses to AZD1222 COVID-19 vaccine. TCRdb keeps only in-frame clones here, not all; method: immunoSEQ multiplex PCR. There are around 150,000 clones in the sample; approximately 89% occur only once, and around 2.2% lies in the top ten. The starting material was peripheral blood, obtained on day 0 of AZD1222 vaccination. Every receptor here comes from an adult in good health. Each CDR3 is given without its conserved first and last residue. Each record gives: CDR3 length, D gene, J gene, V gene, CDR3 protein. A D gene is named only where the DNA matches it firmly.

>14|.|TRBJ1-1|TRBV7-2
ASSLSPGTSGTEAF
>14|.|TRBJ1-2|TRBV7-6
ASSPGGGGGTYGYT
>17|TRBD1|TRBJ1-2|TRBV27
ASSLRGGDRARFNYGYT
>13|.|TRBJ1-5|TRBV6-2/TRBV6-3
ASSRAPRVEQPQH
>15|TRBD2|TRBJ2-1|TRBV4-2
ASSQVGLAGSYNEQF
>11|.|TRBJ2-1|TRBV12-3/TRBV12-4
ASSLVAQGEQF
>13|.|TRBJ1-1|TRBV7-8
ASSSTSRFDTEAF
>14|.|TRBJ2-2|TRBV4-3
ASSLSGVDWDGELF
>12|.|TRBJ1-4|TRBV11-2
ASSLERVSEKLF
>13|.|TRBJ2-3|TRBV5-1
ASSVDRASTDTQY
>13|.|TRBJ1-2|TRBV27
ASSFNAASNYGYT
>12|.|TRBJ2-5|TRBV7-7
ASSSQGTRETQY
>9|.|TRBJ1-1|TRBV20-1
SARDPVAAF
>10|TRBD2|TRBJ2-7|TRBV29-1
SVASGAYEQY
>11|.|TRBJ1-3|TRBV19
ASSPIPGNTIY
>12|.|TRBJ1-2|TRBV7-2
ASSLATLNYGYT
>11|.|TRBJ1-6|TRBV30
ARSGTENSPLH
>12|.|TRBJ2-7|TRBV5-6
ASSVREVTYEQY
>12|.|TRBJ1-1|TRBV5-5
ASSLVSGVPEAF
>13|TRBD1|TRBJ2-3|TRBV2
ASSPGGTGTGTQY
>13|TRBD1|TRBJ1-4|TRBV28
ASSSQGVVTEKLF
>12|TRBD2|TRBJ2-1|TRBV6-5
ASSSGNSYNEQF
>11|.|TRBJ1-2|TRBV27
ASSLGGSYGYT
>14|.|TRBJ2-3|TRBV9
ASSLTDTGRGNTQY
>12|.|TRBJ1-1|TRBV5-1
ASSLAGQATEAF
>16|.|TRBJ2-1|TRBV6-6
ASSRNWDLRVPHNEQF
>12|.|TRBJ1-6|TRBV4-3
ASSQDPSSSPLH
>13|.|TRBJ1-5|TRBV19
ASSTGGGTAQPQH
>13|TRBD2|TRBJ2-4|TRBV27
ASSLGLAGVDIQY
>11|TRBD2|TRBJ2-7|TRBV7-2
ASSLAGPSEQY
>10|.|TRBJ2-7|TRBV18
ASSPEGYEQY
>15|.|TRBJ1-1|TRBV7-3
ASSLYTATLMNTEAF
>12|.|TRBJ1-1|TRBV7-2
ASSLVSTNTEAF
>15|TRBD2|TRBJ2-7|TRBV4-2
ASSQGPSASGTYEQY
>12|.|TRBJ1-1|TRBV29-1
SVAPRLMNTEAF
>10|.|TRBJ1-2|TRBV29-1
SAKQGSYGYT
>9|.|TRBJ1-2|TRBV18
ASSENYGYT
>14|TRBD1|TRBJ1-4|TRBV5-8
ASSQTGGDLGEKLF
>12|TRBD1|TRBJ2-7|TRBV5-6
ASSRGTGYYEQY
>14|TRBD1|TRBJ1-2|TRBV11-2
ASSLTGGKGNYGYT
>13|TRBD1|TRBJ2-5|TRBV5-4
ASSLVGQGRETQY
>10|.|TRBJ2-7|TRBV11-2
ASSGQGHEQY